This TCR beta chain was sequenced in a study of blood T cells in healthy people across ages. Whole-study findings and limits: It was held that diversity estimates obtained from one million T cells represented underestimates.

A J-beta primer mix and a sample-barcoded 5' primer were used in a second PCR of about 7 to 12 cycles. Researchers report that each sample yielded at least 2.5 million CDR3-containing paired-end reads. TCRdb ran MiXCR on the 5' RACE reads and lists one entry per CDR3 protein. The sample gives more than 1,000,000 distinct CDR3 sequences, about 23% of which show up once; approximately 0.7% is in the top ten. This clonotype was picked up a small number of times. Its antigen is not identified. CDR1 and CDR2 from the germline V gene are WSHSY and SAAADI. CDR3 length: 14 amino acids. The same data also went into a second study, on T cells of mothers and their children. That study adds: Samples came from a few healthy Caucasian mothers and their six children. Every mother supplied over 8 million TCR beta CDR3 reads and every child 2.5 million to 3.5 million.

The chain links TRBV10-2 to TRBJ2-5, with D uncertain. The J call may not be correct, given that the DNA end is closer to TRBJ2-7. The sample taken for sequencing was blood. The receptor was isolated from a girl aged 2 to 10 in good health. The CDR3 spells CASKQTRSHGEQYF. DNA for the CDR3: TGCGCCAGCAAACAAACGAGGTCCCACGGCGAGCAGTACTTC.